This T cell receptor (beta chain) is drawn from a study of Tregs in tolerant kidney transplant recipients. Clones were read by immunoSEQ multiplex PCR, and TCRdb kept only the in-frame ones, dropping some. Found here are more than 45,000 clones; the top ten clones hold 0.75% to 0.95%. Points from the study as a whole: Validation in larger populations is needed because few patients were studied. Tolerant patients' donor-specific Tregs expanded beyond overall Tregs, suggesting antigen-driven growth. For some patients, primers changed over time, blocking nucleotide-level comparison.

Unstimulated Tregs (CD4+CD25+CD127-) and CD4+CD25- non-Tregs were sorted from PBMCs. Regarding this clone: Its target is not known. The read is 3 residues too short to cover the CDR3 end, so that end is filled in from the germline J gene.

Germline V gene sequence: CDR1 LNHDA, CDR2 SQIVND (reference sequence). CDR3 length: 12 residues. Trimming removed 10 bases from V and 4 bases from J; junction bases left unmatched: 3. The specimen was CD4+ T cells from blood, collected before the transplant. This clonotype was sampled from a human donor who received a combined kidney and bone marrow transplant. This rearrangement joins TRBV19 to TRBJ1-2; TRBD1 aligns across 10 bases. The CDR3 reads CAIGQGGYGYTF. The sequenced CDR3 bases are TGTGCCATCGGACAGGGGGGCTATGGC.